The clone carrying this T cell receptor (beta chain) was counted at least ten times. This CDR3 comprises 14 residues. Trimming took 3 bases from V and 11 from J; bases not matched to a gene: 7. CDR1 and CDR2 (germline): ENHRY, SYGVKD. The data were taken from a study of cytomegalovirus exposure and HLA in healthy donors. Across the whole study: Of all 400 or so donors who were genotyped, roughly 81% belonged to the Caucasian-associated ancestry cluster.

Healthy bone marrow donors formed the donor group. At sampling all donors were nominally healthy, likely with unrecorded immune exposures. Amplification used 60 Vbeta primers and 13 Jbeta primers. In the authors' workflow: Unique TCR beta chains numbered around 75 million in a later analysis, with 10 million to 14 million shared. Assay used: immunoSEQ multiplex PCR; TCRdb lists only in-frame clones, some missing. The DNA gave D and trimming, while V, J and clone size come from that table. This repertoire shows over 100,000 clones, around 77% found once; its top ten account for 5.3%. The TCR comes from a man younger than 40 in good health and CMV-seronegative. This chain uses TRBV10-3 with TRBJ1-4, with 9 positions matching TRBD1. What was sequenced was PBMCs. The CDR3, as DNA: TGTGCCATCAGTGAAGGGACAGGGATGTTTAAACTGTTTTTT. Translating gives CAISEGTGMFKLFF.